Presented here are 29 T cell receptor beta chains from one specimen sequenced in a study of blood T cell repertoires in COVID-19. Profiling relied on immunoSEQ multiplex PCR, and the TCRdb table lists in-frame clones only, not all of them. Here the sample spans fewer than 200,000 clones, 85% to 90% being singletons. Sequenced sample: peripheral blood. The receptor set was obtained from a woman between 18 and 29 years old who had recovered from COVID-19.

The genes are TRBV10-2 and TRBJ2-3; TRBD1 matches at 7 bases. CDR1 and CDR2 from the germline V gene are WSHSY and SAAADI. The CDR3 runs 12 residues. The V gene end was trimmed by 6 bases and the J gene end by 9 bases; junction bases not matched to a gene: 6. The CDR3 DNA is TGCGCCAGCAGCGGGGACAGCGGCACGCAGTATTTT. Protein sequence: CASSGDSGTQYF.

The CDR3 nucleotides are TGTGCCAGCAGTTACTTGACAGGGCTCAACTATGGCTACACCTTC. It specifies CASSYLTGLNYGYTF. The rearrangement links TRBV6-5 to TRBJ1-2, with 7 bases that match TRBD1. Germline CDR1 reads MNHEY; CDR2 reads SVGAGI. The CDR3 loop spans 15 amino acids. V shed 1 base, J shed 2 bases, and the junction held 4 bases outside the gene matches.

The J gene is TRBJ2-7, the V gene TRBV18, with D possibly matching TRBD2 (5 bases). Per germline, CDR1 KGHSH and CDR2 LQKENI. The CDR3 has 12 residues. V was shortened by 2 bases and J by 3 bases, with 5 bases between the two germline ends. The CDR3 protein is CASSPTSYEQYV. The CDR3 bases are TGTGCCAGCTCACCAACTAGCTACGAGCAGTACGTC.

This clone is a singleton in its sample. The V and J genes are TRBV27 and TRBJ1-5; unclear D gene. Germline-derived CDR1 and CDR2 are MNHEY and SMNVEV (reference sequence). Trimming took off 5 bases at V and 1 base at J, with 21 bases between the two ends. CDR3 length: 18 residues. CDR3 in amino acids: CASSEGFLPGVSNQPQHF. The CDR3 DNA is TGTGCCAGCAGTGAAGGTTTCTTGCCTGGAGTCAGCAATCAGCCCCAGCATTTT.

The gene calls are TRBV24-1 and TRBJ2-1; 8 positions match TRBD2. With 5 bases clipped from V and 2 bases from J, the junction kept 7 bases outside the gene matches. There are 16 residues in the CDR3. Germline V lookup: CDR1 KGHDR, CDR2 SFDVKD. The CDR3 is CATSGGLAGTYNEQFF. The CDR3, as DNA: TGTGCCACCAGTGGGGGCCTAGCGGGTACCTACAATGAGCAGTTCTTC.

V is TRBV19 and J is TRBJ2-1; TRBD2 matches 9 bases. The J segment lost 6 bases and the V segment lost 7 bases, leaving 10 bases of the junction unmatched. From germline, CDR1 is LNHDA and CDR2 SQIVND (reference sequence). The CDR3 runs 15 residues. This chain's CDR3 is CASNLAGTRGNEQFF. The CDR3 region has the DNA TGTGCCAGTAACCTAGCGGGGACGAGGGGCAATGAGCAGTTCTTC.

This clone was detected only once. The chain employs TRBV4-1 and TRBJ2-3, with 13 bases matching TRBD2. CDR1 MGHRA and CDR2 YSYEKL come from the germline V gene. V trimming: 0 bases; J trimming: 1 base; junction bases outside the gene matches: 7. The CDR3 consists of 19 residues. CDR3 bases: TGCGCCAGCAGCCAAGAGCCCGGGACTAGCGGGATAGGCACAGATACGCAGTATTTT. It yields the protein CASSQEPGTSGIGTDTQYF.

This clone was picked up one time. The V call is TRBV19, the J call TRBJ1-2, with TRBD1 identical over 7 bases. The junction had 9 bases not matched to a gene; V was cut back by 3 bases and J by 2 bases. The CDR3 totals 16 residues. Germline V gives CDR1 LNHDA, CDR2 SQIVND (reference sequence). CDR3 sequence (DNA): TGTGCCAGTAGTATTGGGGGCAACAGGGGAAACTATGGCTACACCTTC. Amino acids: CASSIGGNRGNYGYTF.

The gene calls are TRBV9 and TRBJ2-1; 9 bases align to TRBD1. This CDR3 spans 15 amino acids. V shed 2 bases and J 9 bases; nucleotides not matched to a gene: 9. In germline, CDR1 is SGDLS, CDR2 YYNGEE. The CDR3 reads CASSVTNGQGSEQFF. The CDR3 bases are TGTGCCAGCAGCGTTACAAACGGACAGGGGAGTGAGCAGTTCTTC.

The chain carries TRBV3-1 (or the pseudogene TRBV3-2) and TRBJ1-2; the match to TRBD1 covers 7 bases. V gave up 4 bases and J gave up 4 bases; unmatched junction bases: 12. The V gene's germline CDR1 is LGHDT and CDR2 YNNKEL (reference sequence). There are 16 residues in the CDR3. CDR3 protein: CASSPLATGPSYGYTF. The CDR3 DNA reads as TGTGCCAGCAGCCCGTTGGCGACAGGGCCGAGCTATGGCTACACCTTC.

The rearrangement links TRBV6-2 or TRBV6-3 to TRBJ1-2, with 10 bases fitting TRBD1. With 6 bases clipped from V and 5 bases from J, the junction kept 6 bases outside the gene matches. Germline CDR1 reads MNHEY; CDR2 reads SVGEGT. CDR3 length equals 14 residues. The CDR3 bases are TGTGCCAGCAGCTCGACAGGGGGCGTATATGGCTACACCTTC. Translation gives CASSSTGGVYGYTF.

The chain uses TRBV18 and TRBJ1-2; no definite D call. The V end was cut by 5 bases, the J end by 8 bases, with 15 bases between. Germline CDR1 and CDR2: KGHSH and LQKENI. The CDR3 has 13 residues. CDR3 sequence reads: CASSAGLLGGYTF. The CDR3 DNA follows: TGTGCCAGCTCAGCCGGACTATTGGGGGGCTACACCTTC.

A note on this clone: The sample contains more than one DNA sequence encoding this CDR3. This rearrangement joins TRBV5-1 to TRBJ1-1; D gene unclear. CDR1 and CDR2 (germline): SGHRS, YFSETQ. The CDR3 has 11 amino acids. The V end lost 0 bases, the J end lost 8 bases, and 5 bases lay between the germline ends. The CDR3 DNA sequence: TGCGCCAGCAGCTTGGTCGGGGAAGCTTTCTTT. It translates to CASSLVGEAFF. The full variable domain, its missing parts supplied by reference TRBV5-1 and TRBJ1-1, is KAGVTQTPRYLIKTRGQQVTLSCSPISGHRSVSWYQQTPGQGLQFLFEYFSETQRNKGNFPGRFSGRQFSNSRSEMNVSTLELGDSALYLCASSLVGEAFFGQGTRLTVV.

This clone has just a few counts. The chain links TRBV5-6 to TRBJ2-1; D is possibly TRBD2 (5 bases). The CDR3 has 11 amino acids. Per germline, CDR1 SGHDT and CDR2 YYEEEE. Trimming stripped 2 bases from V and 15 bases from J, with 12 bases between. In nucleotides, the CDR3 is TGTGCCAGCAGCTTACTAGGCCCTCCGTTCTTC. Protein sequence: CASSLLGPPFF.

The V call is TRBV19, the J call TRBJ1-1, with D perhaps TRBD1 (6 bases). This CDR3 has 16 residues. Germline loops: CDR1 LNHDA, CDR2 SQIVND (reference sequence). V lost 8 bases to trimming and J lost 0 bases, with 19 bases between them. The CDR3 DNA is TGTGCCAGTCACGGGGGGGCCAAGGGTTTGAACACTGAAGCTTTCTTT. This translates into CASHGGAKGLNTEAFF.

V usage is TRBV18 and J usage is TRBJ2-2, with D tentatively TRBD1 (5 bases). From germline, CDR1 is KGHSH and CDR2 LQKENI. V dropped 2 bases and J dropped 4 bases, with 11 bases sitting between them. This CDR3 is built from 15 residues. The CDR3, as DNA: TGTGCCAGCTCACCAGAGCAGGGTTCCACCGGGGAGCTGTTTTTT. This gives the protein CASSPEQGSTGELFF.

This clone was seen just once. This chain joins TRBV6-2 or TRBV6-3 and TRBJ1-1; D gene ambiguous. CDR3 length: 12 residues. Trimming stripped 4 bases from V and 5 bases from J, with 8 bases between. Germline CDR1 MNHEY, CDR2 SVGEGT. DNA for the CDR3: TGTGCCAGCAGTTTTACAATAACTGAAGCTTTCTTT. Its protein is CASSFTITEAFF.

The CDR3 spells CASSLQGRLNTEAFF. The CDR3 DNA reads as TGTGCCAGCAGCCTACAGGGTCGTCTGAACACTGAAGCTTTCTTT. V and J are TRBV6-2 or TRBV6-3 and TRBJ1-1, with D perhaps matching TRBD1 (6 bases). The CDR3 contains 15 residues. Trimming shortened V by 6 bases and J by 0 bases, and 14 bases separated the two germline ends. CDR1 MNHEY and CDR2 SVGEGT come from the germline V gene.

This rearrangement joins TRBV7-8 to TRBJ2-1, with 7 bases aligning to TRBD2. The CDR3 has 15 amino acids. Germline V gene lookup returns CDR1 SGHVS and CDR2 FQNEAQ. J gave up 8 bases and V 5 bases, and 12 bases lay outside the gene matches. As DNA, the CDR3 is TGTGCCAGCAGCCCAGCTGGACTAGAAGGCCATGAGCAGTTCTTC. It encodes CASSPAGLEGHEQFF. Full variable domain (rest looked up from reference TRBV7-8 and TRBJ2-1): GAGVSQSPRYKVAKRGQDVALRCDPISGHVSLFWYQQALGQGPEFLTYFQNEAQLDKSGLPSDRFFAERPEGSVSTLKIQRTQQEDSAVYLCASSPAGLEGHEQFFGPGTRLTVL.

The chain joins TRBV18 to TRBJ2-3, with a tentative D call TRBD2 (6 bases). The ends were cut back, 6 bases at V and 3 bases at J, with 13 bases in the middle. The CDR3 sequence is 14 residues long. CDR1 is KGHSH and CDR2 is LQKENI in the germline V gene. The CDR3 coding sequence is TGTGCCAGCTCGCCTAACGGGAGAACAGATACGCAGTATTTT. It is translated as CASSPNGRTDTQYF.

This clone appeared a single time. CDR3 amino acids: CASSAGDRMNEAFF. CDR3 DNA: TGTGCCAGCAGCGCCGGAGACAGAATGAATGAAGCTTTCTTT. V and J are TRBV9 and TRBJ1-1, with D tentatively TRBD1 (5 bases). CDR1 is SGDLS, CDR2 YYNGEE, per germline. This CDR3 is 14 amino acids long. With 3 bases removed from V and 7 bases from J, the gap between germline ends came to 16 bases. The full variable domain, rest sourced from reference TRBV9 and TRBJ1-1, is DSGVTQTPKHLITATGQRVTLRCSPRSGDLSVYWYQQSLDQGLQFLIQYYNGEERAKGNILERFSAQQFPDLHSELNLSSLELGDSALYFCASSAGDRMNEAFFGQGTRLTVV.

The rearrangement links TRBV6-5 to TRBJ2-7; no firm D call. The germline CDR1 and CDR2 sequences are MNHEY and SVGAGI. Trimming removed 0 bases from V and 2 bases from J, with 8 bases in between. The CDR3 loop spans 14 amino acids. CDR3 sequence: CASSYSFGTYEQYF. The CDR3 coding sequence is TGTGCCAGCAGTTACTCTTTCGGTACCTACGAGCAGTACTTC.

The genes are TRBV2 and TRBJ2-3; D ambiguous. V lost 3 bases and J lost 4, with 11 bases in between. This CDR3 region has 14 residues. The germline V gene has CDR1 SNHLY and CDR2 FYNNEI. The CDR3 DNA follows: TGTGCCAGCAGTGAGGCTAGTCGCGCAGATACGCAGTATTTT. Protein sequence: CASSEASRADTQYF.

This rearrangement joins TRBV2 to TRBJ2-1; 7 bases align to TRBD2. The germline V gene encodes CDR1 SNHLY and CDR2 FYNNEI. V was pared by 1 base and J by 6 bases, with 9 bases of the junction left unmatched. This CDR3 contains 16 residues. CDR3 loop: CASSEGSGMDINEQFF. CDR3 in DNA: TGTGCCAGCAGTGAAGGGAGCGGGATGGATATCAATGAGCAGTTCTTC.

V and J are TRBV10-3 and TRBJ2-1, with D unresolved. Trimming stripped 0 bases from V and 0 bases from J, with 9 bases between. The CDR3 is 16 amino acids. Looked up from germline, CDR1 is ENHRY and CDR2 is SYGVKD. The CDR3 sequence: CAISESSRSSYNEQFF. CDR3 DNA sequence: TGTGCCATCAGTGAGTCGAGCCGGAGCTCCTACAATGAGCAGTTCTTC.

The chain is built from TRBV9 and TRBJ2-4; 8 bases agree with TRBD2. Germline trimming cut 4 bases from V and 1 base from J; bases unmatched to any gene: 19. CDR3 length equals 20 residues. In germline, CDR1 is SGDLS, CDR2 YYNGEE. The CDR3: CASSPRAGREITGAKNIQYF. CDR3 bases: TGTGCCAGCAGCCCTCGAGCCGGGAGGGAAATTACGGGTGCCAAAAACATTCAGTACTTC.

The CDR3 DNA is TGTGCCAGCAGCCAGACAGGGGTGAGGGAGCAGTACTTC. Translation: CASSQTGVREQYF. V gene TRBV14 combines with J gene TRBJ2-7, with 8 bases aligning to TRBD1. This CDR3 contains 13 residues. Trimming at V came to 3 bases and at J to 7 bases, leaving 5 bases not matched to a gene. Per germline, CDR1 SGHDN and CDR2 FVKESK.

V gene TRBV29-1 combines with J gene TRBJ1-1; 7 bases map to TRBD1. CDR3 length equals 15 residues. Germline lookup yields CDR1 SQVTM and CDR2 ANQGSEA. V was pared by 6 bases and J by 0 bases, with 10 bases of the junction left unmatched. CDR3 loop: CSVPMPGQMNTEAFF. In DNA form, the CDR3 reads TGCAGCGTCCCAATGCCGGGACAGATGAACACTGAAGCTTTCTTT.

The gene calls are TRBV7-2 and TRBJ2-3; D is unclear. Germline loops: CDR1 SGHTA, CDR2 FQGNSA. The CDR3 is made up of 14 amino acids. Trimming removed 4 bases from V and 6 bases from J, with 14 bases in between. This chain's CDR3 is CASSSRFRRDTQYF. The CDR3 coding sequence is TGTGCCAGCAGCTCCCGGTTTAGGCGGGATACGCAGTATTTT.